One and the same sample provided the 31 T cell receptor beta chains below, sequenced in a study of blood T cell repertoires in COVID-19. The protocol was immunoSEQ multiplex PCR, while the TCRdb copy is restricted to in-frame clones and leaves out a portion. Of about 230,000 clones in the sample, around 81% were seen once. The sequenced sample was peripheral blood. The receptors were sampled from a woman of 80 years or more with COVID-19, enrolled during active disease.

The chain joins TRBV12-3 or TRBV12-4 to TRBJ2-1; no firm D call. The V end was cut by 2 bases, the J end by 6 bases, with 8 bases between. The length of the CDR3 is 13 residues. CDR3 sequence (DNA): TGTGCCAGCAGTTTAACTCTAGTCAATGAGCAGTTCTTC. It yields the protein CASSLTLVNEQFF.

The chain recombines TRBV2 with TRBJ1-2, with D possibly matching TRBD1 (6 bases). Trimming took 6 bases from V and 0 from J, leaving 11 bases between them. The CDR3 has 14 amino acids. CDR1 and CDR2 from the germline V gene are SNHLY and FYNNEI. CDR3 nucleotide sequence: TGTGCCAGCAGAGCAAACAGGGCTAACTATGGCTACACCTTC. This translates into CASRANRANYGYTF.

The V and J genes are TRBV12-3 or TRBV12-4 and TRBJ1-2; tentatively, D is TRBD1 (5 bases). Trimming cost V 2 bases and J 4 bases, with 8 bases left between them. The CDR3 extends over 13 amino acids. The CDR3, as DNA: TGTGCCAGCAGTTTACAGGGTAGCTATGGCTACACCTTC. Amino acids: CASSLQGSYGYTF.

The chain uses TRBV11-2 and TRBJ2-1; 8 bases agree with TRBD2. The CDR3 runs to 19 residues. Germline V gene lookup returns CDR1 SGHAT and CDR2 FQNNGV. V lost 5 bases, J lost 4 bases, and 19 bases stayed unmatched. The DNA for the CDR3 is TGTGCCAGCAGCCCCAGGGCGGGCTCCCCGGGCGGGGGGTACAATGAGCAGTTCTTC. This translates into CASSPRAGSPGGGYNEQFF.

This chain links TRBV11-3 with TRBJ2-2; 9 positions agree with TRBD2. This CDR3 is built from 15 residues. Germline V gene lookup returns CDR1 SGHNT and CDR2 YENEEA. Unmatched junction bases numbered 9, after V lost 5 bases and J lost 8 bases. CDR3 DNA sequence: TGTGCCAGCAGCAAAGCGGGGGGTCCCAAGGGGGAGCTGTTTTTT. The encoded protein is CASSKAGGPKGELFF.

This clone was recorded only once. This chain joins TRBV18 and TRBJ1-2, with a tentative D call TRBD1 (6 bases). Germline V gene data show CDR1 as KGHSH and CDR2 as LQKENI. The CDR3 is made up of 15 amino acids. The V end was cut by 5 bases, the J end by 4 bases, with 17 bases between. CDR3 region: CASSKGDGEAYGYTF. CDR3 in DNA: TGTGCCAGCTCAAAGGGGGATGGGGAAGCCTATGGCTACACCTTC.

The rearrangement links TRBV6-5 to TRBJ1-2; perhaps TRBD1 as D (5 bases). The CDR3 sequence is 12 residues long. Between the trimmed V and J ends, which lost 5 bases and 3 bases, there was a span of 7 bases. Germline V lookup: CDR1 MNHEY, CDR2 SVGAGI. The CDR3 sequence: CASSTGDYGYTF. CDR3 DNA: TGTGCCAGCAGTACGGGGGACTATGGCTACACCTTC.

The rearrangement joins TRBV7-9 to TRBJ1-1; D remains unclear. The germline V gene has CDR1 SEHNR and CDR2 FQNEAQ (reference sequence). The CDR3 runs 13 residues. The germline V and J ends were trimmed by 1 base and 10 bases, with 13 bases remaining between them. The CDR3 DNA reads TGTGCCAGCAGCTTAGGAGGATCCCAAGTAGCTTTCTTT. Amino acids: CASSLGGSQVAFF.

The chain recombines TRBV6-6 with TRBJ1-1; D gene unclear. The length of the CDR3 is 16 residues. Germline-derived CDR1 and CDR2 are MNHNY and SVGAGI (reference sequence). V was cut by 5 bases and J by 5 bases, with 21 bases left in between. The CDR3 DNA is TGTGCCAGCAGTCACCCCGGCCGGACGGGGAATACTGAAGCTTTCTTT. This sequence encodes CASSHPGRTGNTEAFF.

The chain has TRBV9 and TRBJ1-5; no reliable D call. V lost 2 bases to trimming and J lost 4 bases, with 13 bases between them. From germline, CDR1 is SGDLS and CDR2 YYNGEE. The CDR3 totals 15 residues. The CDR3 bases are TGTGCCAGCAGCGTCGGCACGGAACTAAATCAGCCCCAGCATTTT. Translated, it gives CASSVGTELNQPQHF.

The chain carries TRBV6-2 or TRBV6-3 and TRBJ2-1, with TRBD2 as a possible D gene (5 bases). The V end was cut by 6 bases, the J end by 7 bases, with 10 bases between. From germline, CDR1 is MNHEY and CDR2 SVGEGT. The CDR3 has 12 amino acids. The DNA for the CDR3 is TGTGCCAGCAGCTGGTGGACTAATGAGCAGTTCTTC. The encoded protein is CASSWWTNEQFF.

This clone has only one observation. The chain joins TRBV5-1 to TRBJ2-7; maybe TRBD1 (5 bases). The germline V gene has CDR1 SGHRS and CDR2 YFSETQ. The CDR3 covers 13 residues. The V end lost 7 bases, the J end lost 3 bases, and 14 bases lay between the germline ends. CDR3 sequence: CASCKDNNYEQYF. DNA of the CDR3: TGCGCCAGCTGTAAGGACAACAACTACGAGCAGTACTTC.

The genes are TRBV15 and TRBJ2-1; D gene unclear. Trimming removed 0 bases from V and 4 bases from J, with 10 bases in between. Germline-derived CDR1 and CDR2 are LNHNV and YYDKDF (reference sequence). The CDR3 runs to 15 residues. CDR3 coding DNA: TGTGCCACCAGCAGAGATGGCTCTCCATACAATGAGCAGTTCTTC. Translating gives CATSRDGSPYNEQFF.

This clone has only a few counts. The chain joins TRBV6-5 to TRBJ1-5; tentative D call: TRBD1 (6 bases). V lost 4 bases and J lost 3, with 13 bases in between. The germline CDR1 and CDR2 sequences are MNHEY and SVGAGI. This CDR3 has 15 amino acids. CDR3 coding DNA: TGTGCCAGCAGTTCCACAGGGATCGACAATCAGCCCCAGCATTTT. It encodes CASSSTGIDNQPQHF.

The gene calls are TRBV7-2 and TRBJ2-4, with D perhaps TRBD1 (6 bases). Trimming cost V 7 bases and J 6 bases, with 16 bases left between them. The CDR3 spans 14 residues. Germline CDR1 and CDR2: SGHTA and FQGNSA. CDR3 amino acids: CASTLTRDTNIQYF. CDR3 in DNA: TGTGCCAGCACCCTCACCAGGGACACAAACATTCAGTACTTC.

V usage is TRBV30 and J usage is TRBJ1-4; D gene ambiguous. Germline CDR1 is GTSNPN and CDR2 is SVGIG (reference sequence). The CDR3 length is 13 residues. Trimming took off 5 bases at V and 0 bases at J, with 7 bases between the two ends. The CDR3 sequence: CAWQRTTNEKLFF. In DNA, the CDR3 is TGTGCCTGGCAGCGAACAACTAATGAAAAACTGTTTTTT.

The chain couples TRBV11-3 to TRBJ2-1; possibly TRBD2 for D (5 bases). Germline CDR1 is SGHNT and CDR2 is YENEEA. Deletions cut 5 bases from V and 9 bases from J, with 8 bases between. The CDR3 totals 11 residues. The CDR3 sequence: CASSSEGEQFF. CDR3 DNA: TGTGCCAGCAGCAGTGAGGGTGAGCAGTTCTTC.

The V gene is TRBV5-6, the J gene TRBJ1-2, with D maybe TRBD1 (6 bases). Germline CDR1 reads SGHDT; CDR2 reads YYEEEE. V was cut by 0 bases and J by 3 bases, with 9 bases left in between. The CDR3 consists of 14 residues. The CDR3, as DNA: TGTGCCAGCAGCTTGGGGAACAGGGACTATGGCTACACCTTC. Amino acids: CASSLGNRDYGYTF. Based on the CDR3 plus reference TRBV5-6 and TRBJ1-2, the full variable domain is DAGVTQSPTHLIKTRGQQVTLRCSPKSGHDTVSWYQQALGQGPQFIFQYYEEEERQRGNFPDRFSGHQFPNYSSELNVNALLLGDSALYLCASSLGNRDYGYTFGSGTRLTVV.

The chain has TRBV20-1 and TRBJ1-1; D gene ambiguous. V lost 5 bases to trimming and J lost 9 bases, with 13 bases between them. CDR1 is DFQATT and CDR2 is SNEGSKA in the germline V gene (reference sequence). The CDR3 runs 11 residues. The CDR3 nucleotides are TGCAGTGCTGCCCGCAATTCTAAAGCTTTCTTT. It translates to CSAARNSKAFF.

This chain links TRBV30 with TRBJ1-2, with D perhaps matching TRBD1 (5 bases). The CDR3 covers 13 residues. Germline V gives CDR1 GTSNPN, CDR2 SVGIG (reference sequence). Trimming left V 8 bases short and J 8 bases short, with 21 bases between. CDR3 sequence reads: CAQTATGTGGYTF. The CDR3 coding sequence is TGTGCCCAGACCGCTACAGGCACCGGAGGCTACACCTTC. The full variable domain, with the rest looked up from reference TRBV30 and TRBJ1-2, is SQTIHQWPATLVQPVGSPLSLECTVEGTSNPNLYWYRQAAGRGLQLLFYSVGIGQISSEVPQNLSASRPQDRQFILSSKKLLLSDSGFYLCAQTATGTGGYTFGSGTRLTVV.

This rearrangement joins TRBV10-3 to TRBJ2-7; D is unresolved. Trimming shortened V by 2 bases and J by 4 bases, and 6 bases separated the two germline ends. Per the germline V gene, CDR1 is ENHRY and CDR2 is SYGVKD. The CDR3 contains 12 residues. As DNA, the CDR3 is TGTGCCATCAGTGAGACAGCTTACGAGCAGTACTTC. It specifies CAISETAYEQYF.

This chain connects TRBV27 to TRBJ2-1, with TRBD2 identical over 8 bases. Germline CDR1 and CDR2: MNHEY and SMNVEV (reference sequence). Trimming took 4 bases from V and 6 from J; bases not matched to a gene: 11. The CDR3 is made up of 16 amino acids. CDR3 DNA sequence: TGTGCCAGCAGTTCCTATTCCGGGACTAGAATCAATGAGCAGTTCTTC. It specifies CASSSYSGTRINEQFF.

In nucleotides, the CDR3 is TGTGCCAGCAGTTTCGACAGCCCCACAGATACGCAGTATTTT. This codes for CASSFDSPTDTQYF. This rearrangement joins TRBV28 to TRBJ2-3; tentatively, D is TRBD1 (5 bases). Trimming removed 3 bases at V and 2 bases at J, with 9 bases between. CDR1 is MDHEN and CDR2 is SYDVKM in the germline V gene. The CDR3 consists of 14 residues.

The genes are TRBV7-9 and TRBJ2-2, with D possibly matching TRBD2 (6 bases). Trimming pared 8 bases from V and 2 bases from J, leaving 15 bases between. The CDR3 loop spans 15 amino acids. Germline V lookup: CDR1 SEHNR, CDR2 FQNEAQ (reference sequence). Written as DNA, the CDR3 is TGTGCCAGCGGAGAACGGGGGAGAAACACCGGGGAGCTGTTTTTT. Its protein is CASGERGRNTGELFF.

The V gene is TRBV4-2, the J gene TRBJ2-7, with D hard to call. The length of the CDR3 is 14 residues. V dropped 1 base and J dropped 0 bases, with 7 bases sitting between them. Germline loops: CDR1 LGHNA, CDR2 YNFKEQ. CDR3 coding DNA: TGTGCCAGCAGCCAAGCTGGGCTCTCCTACGAGCAGTACTTC. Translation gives CASSQAGLSYEQYF.

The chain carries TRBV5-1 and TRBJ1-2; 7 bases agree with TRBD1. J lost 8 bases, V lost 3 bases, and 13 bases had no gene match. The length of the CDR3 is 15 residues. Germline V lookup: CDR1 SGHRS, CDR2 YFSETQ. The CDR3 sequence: CASSSNRGDVGGYTF. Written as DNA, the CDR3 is TGCGCCAGCAGCTCAAACAGGGGCGACGTGGGGGGCTACACCTTC.

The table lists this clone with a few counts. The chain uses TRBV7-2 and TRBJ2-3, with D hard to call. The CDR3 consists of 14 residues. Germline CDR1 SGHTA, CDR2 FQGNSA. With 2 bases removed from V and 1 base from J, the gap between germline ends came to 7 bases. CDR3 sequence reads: CASSLFRGTDTQYF. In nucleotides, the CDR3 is TGTGCCAGCAGCTTATTCCGGGGCACAGATACGCAGTATTTT.

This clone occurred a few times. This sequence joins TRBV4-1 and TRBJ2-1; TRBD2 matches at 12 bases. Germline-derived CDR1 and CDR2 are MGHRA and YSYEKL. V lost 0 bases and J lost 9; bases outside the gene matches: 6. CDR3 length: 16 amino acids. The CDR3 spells CASSQDPSGGAGEQFF. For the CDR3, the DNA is TGCGCCAGCAGCCAAGATCCTAGCGGGGGGGCCGGTGAGCAGTTCTTC.

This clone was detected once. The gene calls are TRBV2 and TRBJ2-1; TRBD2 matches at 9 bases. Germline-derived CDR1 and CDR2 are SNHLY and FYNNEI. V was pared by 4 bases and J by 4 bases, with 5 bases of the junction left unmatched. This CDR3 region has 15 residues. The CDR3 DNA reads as TGTGCCAGCAGTGGGGAGCGGGGGGCATACAATGAGCAGTTCTTC. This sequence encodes CASSGERGAYNEQFF.

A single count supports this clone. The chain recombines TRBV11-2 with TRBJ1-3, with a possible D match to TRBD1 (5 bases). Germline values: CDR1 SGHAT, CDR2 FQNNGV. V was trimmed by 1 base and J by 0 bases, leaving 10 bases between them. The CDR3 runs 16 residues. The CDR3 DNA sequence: TGTGCCAGCAGCTTAGGCGTGGGGGGCTCTGGAAACACCATATATTTT. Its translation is CASSLGVGGSGNTIYF.

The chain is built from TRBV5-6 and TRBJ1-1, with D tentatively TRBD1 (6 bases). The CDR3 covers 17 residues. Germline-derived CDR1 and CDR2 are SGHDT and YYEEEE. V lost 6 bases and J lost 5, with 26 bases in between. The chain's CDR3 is CASTVLTGSNSWTEAFF. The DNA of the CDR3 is TGTGCCAGCACCGTTTTAACAGGGAGCAACAGTTGGACTGAAGCTTTCTTT.